Presented here are 15 T cell receptor beta chains from one specimen sequenced in a study of cytomegalovirus exposure and HLA in healthy donors. Amplification used 60 Vbeta primers and 13 Jbeta primers. Using immunoSEQ multiplex PCR, the repertoire was profiled, and TCRdb retains in-frame clones only, with some absent. The data contain 200,000 or so clones, roughly 74% of them singletons. The sequencing input was PBMCs. Source of these receptors: a woman between 25 and 40 years old in good health and CMV-seropositive.

The chain uses TRBV19 and TRBJ1-4, with D possibly being TRBD1 (6 bases). There are 14 residues in the CDR3. V lost 6 bases, J lost 7 bases, and 15 bases lay in between. Germline-derived CDR1 and CDR2 are LNHDA and SQIVND (reference sequence). The CDR3 nucleotides read TGTGCCAGTAGAGGACAGTCGATTTTTGAAAAACTGTTTTTT. Translated, it gives CASRGQSIFEKLFF. The full variable domain, completed using reference TRBV19 and TRBJ1-4, is DGGITQSPKYLFRKEGQNVTLSCEQNLNHDAMYWYRQDPGQGLRLIYYSQIVNDFQKGDIAEGYSVSREKKESFPLTVTSAQKNPTAFYLCASRGQSIFEKLFFGSGTQLSVL.

Only a few counts were recorded for this clone. The chain couples TRBV4-1 to TRBJ2-1, with TRBD2 identical over 14 bases. J gave up 10 bases and V 1 base, and 9 bases lay outside the gene matches. The V gene's germline CDR1 is MGHRA and CDR2 YSYEKL. The CDR3 has 17 amino acids. CDR3 DNA: TGCGCCAGCAGCCAAGCGCTGGGACTAGCGGGAGACGGCGAGCAGTTCTTC. This gives the protein CASSQALGLAGDGEQFF.

The rearrangement joins TRBV2 to TRBJ1-1; 7 bases align to TRBD1. After removal of 2 bases from V and 4 bases from J, the junction contained 4 bases not matched to a gene. CDR1 and CDR2 (germline): SNHLY, FYNNEI. This CDR3 region has 14 residues. The CDR3 bases are TGTGCCAGCAGTGAATCCCGGACAGGCACTGAAGCTTTCTTT. It encodes CASSESRTGTEAFF.

The V call is TRBV4-1, the J call TRBJ2-5; tentatively, D is TRBD2 (5 bases). The DNA end is more similar to TRBJ2-7, so the J call may be wrong. The CDR3 length is 14 residues. The germline CDR1 and CDR2 sequences are MGHRA and YSYEKL. DNA of the CDR3: TGCGCCAGCAGCCTGGCCGGGGTGGGCTACGAGCAGTACTTC. It is translated as CASSLAGVGYEQYF.

The rearrangement uses TRBV6-1 and TRBJ1-2, with TRBD1 as a possible D gene (5 bases). The CDR3 spans 16 residues. The ends were cut back, 0 bases at V and 1 base at J, with 12 bases in the middle. CDR1 is MNHNS and CDR2 is SASEGT in the germline V gene. The CDR3 nucleotides read TGTGCCAGCAGTGAAGCTCGGGGGTTCGGTAACTATGGCTACACCTTC. Protein: CASSEARGFGNYGYTF.

The CDR3 DNA follows: TGTGCCAGCAGCCAACGGACAGGGAGGTACACTGAAGCTTTCTTT. The encoded protein is CASSQRTGRYTEAFF. The chain combines TRBV14 with TRBJ1-1, with 8 bases lining up with TRBD1. V lost 2 bases to trimming and J lost 3 bases; unmatched junction nucleotides: 5. This CDR3 contains 15 residues. The germline gives CDR1 SGHDN, CDR2 FVKESK.

J is TRBJ2-5 and V is TRBV5-4; 7 nucleotides line up with TRBD2. The CDR3 is 14 amino acids. The V segment lost 4 bases and the J segment 1 base; nucleotides outside the gene matches: 4. Germline V gene data show CDR1 as SGHNT and CDR2 as YYREEE (reference sequence). CDR3 DNA sequence: TGTGCCAGCAGCCAACCTAGCGGCCAAGAGACCCAGTACTTC. Residues: CASSQPSGQETQYF.

The genes are TRBV7-9 and TRBJ1-2; D is undetermined. This CDR3 has 13 residues. Germline V gene lookup returns CDR1 SEHNR and CDR2 FQNEAQ (reference sequence). Trimming pared 2 bases from V and 8 bases from J, leaving 12 bases between. The chain's CDR3 is CASSLLEGLGYTF. The CDR3 region has the DNA TGTGCCAGCAGCTTATTAGAGGGTCTGGGCTACACCTTC.

This chain joins TRBV6-5 and TRBJ1-2; perhaps TRBD1 as D (5 bases). V was clipped by 6 bases and J by 6 bases, with 20 bases between them. The CDR3 covers 15 residues. Germline lookup yields CDR1 MNHEY and CDR2 SVGAGI. The CDR3 coding sequence is TGTGCCAGCAGGAGCGACCTAGGACATTACGATGGCTACACCTTC. Its protein is CASRSDLGHYDGYTF.

This clone was recorded a few times. The chain uses TRBV10-3 and TRBJ1-1; maybe TRBD1 (6 bases). CDR3 length: 15 residues. Germline V lookup: CDR1 ENHRY, CDR2 SYGVKD. Trimming removed 3 bases from V and 4 bases from J, with 15 bases in between. The CDR3 DNA follows: TGTGCCATCAGTGACCAGGCAGGGGTGGGCACTGAAGCTTTCTTT. Translation gives CAISDQAGVGTEAFF.

Details on this clone: Other DNA sequences in this sample translate to the same CDR3. This chain connects TRBV29-1 to TRBJ2-7, with 10 nucleotides matching TRBD1. V shed 4 bases and J 4 bases; nucleotides not matched to a gene: 1. Germline loops: CDR1 SQVTM, CDR2 ANQGSEA. CDR3 length equals 12 residues. The CDR3 is CSVVGQGYEQYF. CDR3 nucleotide sequence: TGCAGCGTTGTGGGACAGGGGTACGAGCAGTACTTC.

The rearrangement links TRBV7-9 to TRBJ1-1; the D is unclear. Per germline, CDR1 SEHNR and CDR2 FQNEAQ (reference sequence). V shed 3 bases and J shed 1 base, with 9 bases lying between them. The CDR3 length is 14 residues. Written as DNA, the CDR3 is TGTGCCAGCAGCTTTCAGGCCCGGAACACTGAAGCTTTCTTT. Translated, it gives CASSFQARNTEAFF.

The chain couples TRBV4-3 to TRBJ2-7; TRBD1 matches 9 bases. The ends lost 1 base at V and 3 bases at J; junction bases unmatched: 4. The CDR3 is 15 residues long. Germline V gene data show CDR1 as LGHNA and CDR2 as YSLEER. As DNA, the CDR3 is TGCGCCAGCAGCCAAGGGACAGGGGCGGGCTACGAGCAGTACTTC. As protein: CASSQGTGAGYEQYF.

The chain is built from TRBV14 and TRBJ2-7; TRBD1 is a possible D gene (6 bases). Germline CDR1 and CDR2: SGHDN and FVKESK. The CDR3 is 14 residues long. V was pared by 5 bases and J by 3 bases, with 14 bases between. CDR3 in amino acids: CASSTRDTNYEQYF. The CDR3 nucleotides are TGTGCCAGCAGCACCCGGGACACAAACTACGAGCAGTACTTC.

To note about this clone: The same CDR3 is also encoded by other DNA sequences in this sample. The chain has TRBV28 and TRBJ1-4; no definite D call. The CDR3 contains 12 residues. CDR1 and CDR2 (germline): MDHEN, SYDVKM. Trimming stripped 10 bases from V and 4 bases from J, with 10 bases between. In DNA form, the CDR3 reads TGTGCCACCCAAACGGGTAATGAAAAACTGTTTTTT. It is translated as CATQTGNEKLFF.